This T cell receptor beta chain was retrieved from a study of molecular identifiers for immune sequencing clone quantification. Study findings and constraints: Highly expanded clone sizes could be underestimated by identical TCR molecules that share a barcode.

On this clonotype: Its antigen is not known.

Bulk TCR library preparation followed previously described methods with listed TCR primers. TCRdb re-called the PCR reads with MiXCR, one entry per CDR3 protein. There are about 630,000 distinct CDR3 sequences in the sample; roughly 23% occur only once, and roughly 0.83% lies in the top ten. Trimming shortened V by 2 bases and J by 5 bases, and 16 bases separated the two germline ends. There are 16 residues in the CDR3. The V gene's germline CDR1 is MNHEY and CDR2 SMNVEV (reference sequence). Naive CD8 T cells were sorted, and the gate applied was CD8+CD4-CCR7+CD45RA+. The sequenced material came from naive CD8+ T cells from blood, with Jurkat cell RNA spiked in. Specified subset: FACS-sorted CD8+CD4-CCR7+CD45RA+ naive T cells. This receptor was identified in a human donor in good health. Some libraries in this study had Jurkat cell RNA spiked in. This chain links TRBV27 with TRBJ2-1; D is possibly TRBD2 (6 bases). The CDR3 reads CASSLSLGGVDNEQFF. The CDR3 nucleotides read TGTGCCAGCAGTTTAAGTCTAGGCGGGGTGGACAATGAGCAGTTCTTC.